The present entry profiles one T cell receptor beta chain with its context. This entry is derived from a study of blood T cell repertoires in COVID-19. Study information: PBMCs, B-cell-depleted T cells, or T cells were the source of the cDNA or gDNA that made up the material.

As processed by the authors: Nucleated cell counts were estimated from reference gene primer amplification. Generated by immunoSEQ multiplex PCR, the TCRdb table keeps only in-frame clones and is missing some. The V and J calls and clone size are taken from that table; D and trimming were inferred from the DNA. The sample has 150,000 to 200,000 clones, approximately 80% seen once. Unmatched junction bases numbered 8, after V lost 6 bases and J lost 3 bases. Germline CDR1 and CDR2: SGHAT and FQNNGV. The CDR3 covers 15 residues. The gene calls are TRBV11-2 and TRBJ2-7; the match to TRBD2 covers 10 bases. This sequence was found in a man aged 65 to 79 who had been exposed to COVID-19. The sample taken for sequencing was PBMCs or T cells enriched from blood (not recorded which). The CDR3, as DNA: TGTGCCAGCAGTTGGGCACTAGCGGGAAACTACGAGCAGTACTTC. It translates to CASSWALAGNYEQYF.